Following are 13 T cell receptor beta chains from one sample sequenced in a study of shared clonotypes between healthy human individuals (dated by TCRdb to about 2020). The library came from the immunoSEQ multiplex PCR assay. Held by TCRdb, this immuneACCESS table contains in-frame sequences only and omits some clones. Under half of the omission traces to an unresolved V gene where checked; the cause of the rest is unknown. The sample table shows approximately 2.5 million clones, and 93% are seen once. The ten largest clones capture 0.36% of the sample. Sequencing input: naive CD4+ T cells from PBMCs. The sample's cell subset or site, from its label and the paper: CD45RA+ positively selected. Every receptor here comes from a man aged 18 to 29 in good health. Some clones in this sample may be carry-over from other donors' samples.

V gene TRBV19 combines with J gene TRBJ2-6; D is uncertain. The CDR3 totals 14 residues. V was pared by 5 bases and J by 6 bases, with 11 bases between. Germline CDR1 is LNHDA and CDR2 is SQIVND (reference sequence). CDR3 residues: CASSYGQSANVLTF. In nucleotides, the CDR3 is TGTGCCAGTAGTTATGGTCAGTCGGCCAACGTCCTGACTTTC.

This chain joins TRBV12-1 and TRBJ2-1; the table's D call, TRBD2, has no DNA check behind it. TRBV12-1 is shown as a pseudogene. This CDR3 is 18 amino acids long. The chain's CDR3 is CAGIETSGGGLHGNEQFF. CDR3 DNA: TGTGCCGGGATTGAGACTAGCGGGGGGGGTCTACACGGGAATGAGCAGTTCTTC.

V is TRBV18 and J is TRBJ1-4; D gene unclear. The germline gives CDR1 KGHSH, CDR2 LQKENI. The V gene lost 3 bases and the J gene lost 0 bases, with 11 bases spanning the gap. There are 16 residues in the CDR3. DNA for the CDR3: TGTGCCAGCTCACCTCAGACGGCTGCAACTAATGAAAAACTGTTTTTT. As protein: CASSPQTAATNEKLFF. The full variable domain, its missing parts supplied by reference TRBV18 and TRBJ1-4, is NAGVMQNPRHLVRRRGQEARLRCSPMKGHSHVYWYRQLPEEGLKFMVYLQKENIIDESGMPKERFSAEFPKEGPSILRIQQVVRGDSAAYFCASSPQTAATNEKLFFGSGTQLSVL.

The V and J genes are TRBV28 and TRBJ1-2, with D perhaps TRBD1 (6 bases). The CDR3 covers 16 residues. Per the germline V gene, CDR1 is MDHEN and CDR2 is SYDVKM. Deletions cut 4 bases from V and 0 bases from J, with 15 bases between. The CDR3 nucleotides read TGTGCCAGCAGTTCTTACAGGGTCCAAACTAACTATGGCTACACCTTC. It translates to CASSSYRVQTNYGYTF.

Points on this clone: The identical CDR3 is also encoded by other nucleotide sequences in the sample. This chain uses TRBV6-4 with TRBJ2-3; D is uncertain. V was trimmed by 2 bases and J by 4 bases, leaving 1 base between them. The CDR3 is 11 residues long. Germline-derived CDR1 and CDR2 are MRHNA and SNTAGT. The CDR3 region has the DNA TGTGCCAGCAGTGACGCAGATACGCAGTATTTT. It yields the protein CASSDADTQYF.

The V and J genes are TRBV18 and TRBJ1-2; possible D gene TRBD1, 6 bases. Trimming stripped 6 bases from V and 10 bases from J, with 15 bases between. This CDR3 is 12 amino acids long. Germline values: CDR1 KGHSH, CDR2 LQKENI. The CDR3 spells CASSNLGQTYTF. The DNA of the CDR3 is TGTGCCAGCTCCAATCTAGGACAGACCTACACCTTC.

This clone was seen just once. The chain employs TRBV7-9 and TRBJ2-3; perhaps D is TRBD1 or TRBD2 (5 bases each). V lost 8 bases and J lost 4, with 22 bases in between. The CDR3 contains 16 residues. In germline, CDR1 is SEHNR, CDR2 FQNEAQ (reference sequence). CDR3 sequence (DNA): TGTGCCAGCGCCAGGCAATGGGGGATCACTCCAGATACGCAGTATTTT. It yields the protein CASARQWGITPDTQYF.

CDR3 residues: CASSLALQGSNYGYTF. The CDR3 DNA sequence: TGTGCCAGCAGCTTGGCTCTCCAGGGATCAAACTATGGCTACACCTTC. The chain recombines TRBV5-8 with TRBJ1-2; D perhaps matches TRBD1 (5 bases). The ends were cut back, 0 bases at V and 2 bases at J, with 14 bases in the middle. The CDR3 is 16 amino acids. Per the germline V gene, CDR1 is SGHTS and CDR2 is YDEGEE.

A word on this clone: This specimen includes other DNA sequences encoding the same CDR3. The chain combines TRBV7-9 with TRBJ2-5, with D possibly called TRBD1 or TRBD2 (6 bases each). CDR3 length equals 13 residues. Deletions cut 0 bases from V and 5 bases from J, with 7 bases between. Germline values: CDR1 SEHNR, CDR2 FQNEAQ (reference sequence). For the CDR3, the DNA is TGTGCCAGCAGCTTAGCAGGGGGGGAGACCCAGTACTTC. Its protein product is CASSLAGGETQYF.

The gene calls are TRBV27 and TRBJ2-5; D gene unclear. The J call could be wrong; TRBJ2-7 is a better fit for the DNA end. Per germline, CDR1 MNHEY and CDR2 SMNVEV (reference sequence). The CDR3 is 10 residues long. CDR3 sequence: CASTNHEQYF. In nucleotides, the CDR3 is TGTGCCAGCACCAACCACGAGCAGTACTTC.

The genes are TRBV6-1 and TRBJ1-1, with 9 bases fitting TRBD1. With V trimmed by 8 bases and J by 1 base, 5 bases remained unmatched. CDR3 length: 14 residues. In germline, CDR1 is MNHNS, CDR2 SASEGT. The CDR3 DNA sequence: TGTGCCAGCGGCAACAGGGGGCGGAACACTGAAGCTTTCTTT. This sequence encodes CASGNRGRNTEAFF.

The rearrangement uses TRBV28 and TRBJ2-7; D is possibly TRBD1 (6 bases). The CDR3 loop spans 13 amino acids. CDR1 is MDHEN, CDR2 SYDVKM, per germline. V was pared by 6 bases and J by 6 bases, with 15 bases between. The DNA of the CDR3 is TGTGCCAGCAGGCCACAGGGAAGACTCGAGCAGTACTTC. Protein product: CASRPQGRLEQYF.

The chain is built from TRBV18 and TRBJ2-7; 8 positions agree with TRBD2. Gene TRBJ2-5 matches the end of the DNA better, so the J call may be wrong. Germline-derived CDR1 and CDR2 are KGHSH and LQKENI. The CDR3 contains 14 residues. Here the CDR3 DNA reads TGTGCCAGCTCGCCGACTAGCGACCAAGAGACCCAGTACTTC. This sequence encodes CASSPTSDQETQYF.